A single sample is the source of the 30 T cell receptor beta chains below, sequenced in a study of vaccination and CD4 T cells after COVID-19. With the Oncomine TCR Beta short-read assay, DNA from cultured CD4+ T cells was sequenced. From the PCR reads, TCRdb called clonotypes with MiXCR, one entry per CDR3 protein. Here the sample spans about 29,000 distinct CDR3 sequences, about 60% being singletons. No antigen has been assigned to these receptors. As for treatment: roughly 11-day PBMC culture with coronavirus spike peptide pools or control peptides (ViraFEST assay). Sequenced material: CD4+ T cells from blood, cultured in vitro, taken after SARS-CoV-2 vaccination. These receptors were taken from a human donor who received a COVID-19 vaccine.

The chain has TRBV7-3 and TRBJ1-2; TRBD1 agrees at 8 bases. The V and J ends lost 3 bases and 4 bases, in that order; junction bases with no gene match: 7. The CDR3 covers 15 residues. The V gene's germline CDR1 is SGHTA and CDR2 FQGTGA. CDR3 in amino acids: CASSLKDRVVYGYTF. DNA of the CDR3: TGTGCCAGCAGCTTGAAGGACAGGGTGGTCTATGGCTACACCTTC. Variable domain in full (rest from reference TRBV7-3 and TRBJ1-2): GAGVSQTPSNKVTEKGKYVELRCDPISGHTALYWYRQSLGQGPEFLIYFQGTGAADDSGLPNDRFFAVRPEGSVSTLKIQRTERGDSAVYLCASSLKDRVVYGYTFGSGTRLTVV.

The chain carries TRBV20-1 and TRBJ1-2; the D gene is possibly TRBD1 (6 bases). Germline V CDR1 and CDR2: DFQATT, SNEGSKA (reference sequence). The CDR3 runs 13 residues. Trimming took off 6 bases at V and 4 bases at J, with 15 bases between the two ends. CDR3 residues: CSARGTDSYGYTF. The CDR3 DNA follows: TGCAGTGCCAGGGGAACAGACTCCTATGGCTACACCTTC.

This chain joins TRBV20-1 and TRBJ2-7; the match to TRBD2 covers 9 bases. The CDR3 is 15 residues long. Per germline, CDR1 DFQATT and CDR2 SNEGSKA (reference sequence). V lost 7 bases to trimming and J lost 2 bases; unmatched junction nucleotides: 12. CDR3 region: CSGRKAGGTPYEQYF. The CDR3 DNA is TGCAGTGGTCGGAAAGCGGGGGGCACCCCCTACGAGCAGTACTTC.

Here the CDR3 DNA reads TGTGCCATCGCTAGCGGGGGGCCGGGCACCGGGGAGCTGTTTTTT. Translation: CAIASGGPGTGELFF. The rearrangement links TRBV12-3 or TRBV12-4 to TRBJ2-2, with 11 bases lining up with TRBD2. Trimming took 10 bases from V and 4 from J; bases not matched to a gene: 8. This CDR3 contains 15 residues.

The rearrangement joins TRBV6-1 to TRBJ1-6; 7 positions match TRBD1. V shed 6 bases and J 10 bases; nucleotides not matched to a gene: 9. The CDR3 has 14 amino acids. Germline V gene lookup returns CDR1 MNHNS and CDR2 SASEGT. CDR3 sequence: CASSRDRARSPLHF. The DNA for the CDR3 is TGTGCCAGCAGCCGCGACAGGGCTCGATCACCCCTCCACTTT.

The gene calls are TRBV12-3 or TRBV12-4 and TRBJ1-4, with 8 positions matching TRBD1. The CDR3 is made up of 13 amino acids. The ends lost 6 bases at V and 10 bases at J; junction bases unmatched: 7. The CDR3 bases are TGTGCCAGCAGCCAGCAGGGGGCTGCAAAACTGTTTTTT. It is translated as CASSQQGAAKLFF.

J is TRBJ2-1 and V is TRBV5-1; 13 bases are a match to TRBD2. The CDR3 extends over 16 amino acids. Germline loops: CDR1 SGHRS, CDR2 YFSETQ. Trimming took 4 bases from V and 1 from J; bases not matched to a gene: 2. The chain's CDR3 is CASSATSGGSYNEQFF. The CDR3 DNA follows: TGCGCCAGCAGCGCGACTAGCGGGGGGTCCTACAATGAGCAGTTCTTC.

This clonotype was detected a few times. This chain uses TRBV20-1 with TRBJ2-3; maybe TRBD2 (5 bases). Germline CDR1 and CDR2: DFQATT and SNEGSKA (reference sequence). This CDR3 region has 14 residues. V was clipped by 6 bases and J by 2 bases, with 15 bases between them. The CDR3 here is CSAKGPGNTDTQYF. In nucleotides, the CDR3 is TGCAGTGCCAAGGGTCCGGGGAACACAGATACGCAGTATTTT.

This chain links TRBV15 with TRBJ1-1; the D gene is possibly TRBD1 (5 bases). Germline assignment: CDR1 LNHNV and CDR2 YYDKDF (reference sequence). V lost 3 bases and J lost 3, with 11 bases in between. The CDR3 is made up of 14 amino acids. CDR3 sequence reads: CATSRGLGDTEAFF. DNA for the CDR3: TGTGCCACCAGCAGGGGATTGGGGGACACTGAAGCTTTCTTT. The variable domain in full, completed from reference TRBV15 and TRBJ1-1, reads DAMVIQNPRYQVTQFGKPVTLSCSQTLNHNVMYWYQQKSSQAPKLLFHYYDKDFNNEADTPDNFQSRRPNTSFCFLDIRSPGLGDTAMYLCATSRGLGDTEAFFGQGTRLTVV.

The rearrangement links TRBV27 to TRBJ2-2; no clear D gene. Germline V gene lookup returns CDR1 MNHEY and CDR2 SMNVEV (reference sequence). V was clipped by 5 bases and J by 5 bases, with 9 bases between them. This CDR3 has 13 amino acids. This CDR3 is CASSLRWTGELFF. In DNA form, the CDR3 reads TGTGCCAGCAGTCTCAGGTGGACCGGGGAGCTGTTTTTT.

The rearrangement joins TRBV6-1 to TRBJ1-4; D may be TRBD1 (5 bases). In germline, CDR1 is MNHNS, CDR2 SASEGT. Trimming stripped 5 bases from V and 6 bases from J, with 16 bases between. The CDR3 extends over 15 amino acids. DNA of the CDR3: TGTGCCAGCAGTAGCACGCGGGACGGGGATGAAAAACTGTTTTTT. It translates to CASSSTRDGDEKLFF.

The rearrangement uses TRBV2 and TRBJ2-5, with TRBD1 matching 9 bases. Germline values: CDR1 SNHLY, CDR2 FYNNEI. Trimming removed 4 bases from V and 5 bases from J; junction bases left unmatched: 14. CDR3 length equals 17 residues. This chain's CDR3 is CASSAQGSGTGMETQYF. In nucleotides, the CDR3 is TGTGCCAGCAGTGCGCAGGGCTCCGGGACAGGGATGGAGACCCAGTACTTC.

This rearrangement joins TRBV12-3 or TRBV12-4 to TRBJ1-1, with 11 bases fitting TRBD1. V was clipped by 7 bases and J by 4 bases; unmatched bases: 2. The CDR3 extends over 13 amino acids. The CDR3 nucleotides are TGTGCCAGCATCGGGACAGGGGGCACTGAAGCTTTCTTT. The encoded protein is CASIGTGGTEAFF.

The gene calls are TRBV19 and TRBJ2-3, with a possible D match to TRBD2 (5 bases). V lost 3 bases and J 0 bases, leaving 10 bases between the germline ends. The CDR3 sequence is 15 residues long. Looked up from germline, CDR1 is LNHDA and CDR2 is SQIVND (reference sequence). This CDR3 is CASSIPGLSTDTQYF. The CDR3 nucleotides are TGTGCCAGTAGTATTCCTGGACTTAGCACAGATACGCAGTATTTT.

The chain combines TRBV6-5 with TRBJ1-2; perhaps TRBD1 as D (5 bases). V was shortened by 2 bases and J by 4 bases, with 14 bases between the two germline ends. Germline V gene lookup returns CDR1 MNHEY and CDR2 SVGAGI. This CDR3 has 15 amino acids. CDR3: CASSYGGSGTYGYTF. The CDR3 nucleotides read TGTGCCAGCAGTTACGGGGGAAGCGGTACCTATGGCTACACCTTC.

The chain employs TRBV27 and TRBJ1-6; D not certain. Germline lookup yields CDR1 MNHEY and CDR2 SMNVEV (reference sequence). The CDR3 is made up of 12 amino acids. V dropped 3 bases and J dropped 5 bases, with 2 bases sitting between them. The CDR3: CASSFHNSPLHF. In DNA form, the CDR3 reads TGTGCCAGCAGTTTCCATAATTCACCCCTCCACTTT.

The chain carries TRBV7-9 and TRBJ1-1; 7 bases are a match to TRBD1. V dropped 5 bases and J dropped 4; count of bases not matched to a gene: 10. Germline V gives CDR1 SEHNR, CDR2 FQNEAQ (reference sequence). The CDR3 runs 15 residues. The CDR3 protein is CASSATGVRVTEAFF. CDR3 DNA: TGTGCCAGCAGCGCAACAGGGGTTCGCGTCACTGAAGCTTTCTTT.

The gene calls are TRBV7-2 and TRBJ1-2; 7 bases are shared with TRBD1. The CDR3 loop spans 14 amino acids. With 1 base clipped from V and 6 bases from J, the junction kept 5 bases outside the gene matches. Looked up from germline, CDR1 is SGHTA and CDR2 is FQGNSA. CDR3 DNA sequence: TGTGCCAGCAGCTTAGTGGCCCAGGGGGATGGCTACACCTTC. Amino acid sequence: CASSLVAQGDGYTF.

The rearrangement uses TRBV6-1 and TRBJ1-6; 7 nucleotides agree with TRBD1. V lost 10 bases to trimming and J lost 8 bases; unmatched junction nucleotides: 5. The CDR3 loop spans 12 amino acids. Germline V gene sequence: CDR1 MNHNS, CDR2 SASEGT. CDR3 residues: CATLTGYSPLHF. The CDR3, as DNA: TGTGCCACCTTGACAGGGTATTCACCCCTCCACTTT.

The rearrangement uses TRBV12-3 or TRBV12-4 and TRBJ1-1, with D unclear. The V end was cut by 7 bases, the J end by 11 bases, with 17 bases between. This CDR3 is built from 12 residues. The CDR3 coding sequence is TGTGCCAGCAAGACTCCGGGGAGGATGGCTTTCTTT. Protein: CASKTPGRMAFF.

The chain has TRBV30 and TRBJ1-1; D gene unclear. The CDR3 has 12 amino acids. V was cut by 0 bases and J by 7 bases, with 9 bases left in between. Germline V lookup: CDR1 GTSNPN, CDR2 SVGIG (reference sequence). CDR3 in amino acids: CAWSVRLSEAFF. The CDR3 bases are TGTGCCTGGAGTGTACGGCTGAGTGAAGCTTTCTTT.

The chain has TRBV6-5 and TRBJ2-7, with a tentative D call TRBD1 (5 bases). The CDR3 is 15 amino acids. CDR1 and CDR2 (germline): MNHEY, SVGAGI. V was cut by 0 bases and J by 2 bases, with 11 bases left in between. CDR3 DNA sequence: TGTGCCAGCAGTTACTCGACAGCTCGACCCTACGAGCAGTACTTC. Amino acid sequence: CASSYSTARPYEQYF.

This chain links TRBV6-1 with TRBJ2-5; D is ambiguous. Trimming took 5 bases from V and 4 from J, leaving 11 bases between them. CDR1 and CDR2 from the germline V gene are MNHNS and SASEGT. This CDR3 contains 13 residues. The CDR3 DNA reads as TGTGCCAGCAGTCCCCCACCGGGAGAGACCCAGTACTTC. This codes for CASSPPPGETQYF.

This chain connects TRBV5-4 to TRBJ2-3; 8 bases match TRBD2. V lost 4 bases to trimming and J lost 1 base; unmatched junction nucleotides: 8. The CDR3 is 16 amino acids. CDR1 and CDR2 (germline): SGHNT, YYREEE (reference sequence). The chain's CDR3 is CASSPPPGGGTDTQYF. CDR3 bases: TGTGCCAGCAGCCCACCCCCGGGGGGGGGCACAGATACGCAGTATTTT.

The sample holds one count of this clonotype. The chain combines TRBV2 with TRBJ2-5; 11 bases are a match to TRBD2. CDR1 SNHLY and CDR2 FYNNEI come from the germline V gene. CDR3 length: 19 amino acids. V was pared by 2 bases and J by 2 bases, with 13 bases of the junction left unmatched. Here the CDR3 DNA reads TGTGCCAGCAGTGAAAATTTGGCTAGCGGGGGGCCCCAGCAAGAGACCCAGTACTTC. This encodes CASSENLASGGPQQETQYF.

The chain combines TRBV20-1 with TRBJ2-3; TRBD2 matches 7 bases. This CDR3 spans 15 amino acids. The trim removed 6 bases at V and 0 bases at J, leaving 9 bases unmatched. The germline CDR1 and CDR2 sequences are DFQATT and SNEGSKA (reference sequence). CDR3 amino acids: CSARGRVYSTDTQYF. In DNA, the CDR3 is TGCAGTGCCCGGGGGAGGGTGTATAGCACAGATACGCAGTATTTT.

In this sample, this clonotype turned up a few times. J is TRBJ1-2 and V is TRBV15; unclear D gene. CDR3 size: 15 residues. Germline V gives CDR1 LNHNV, CDR2 YYDKDF (reference sequence). The V end lost 1 base, the J end lost 5 bases, and 14 bases lay between the germline ends. CDR3 DNA: TGTGCCACCAGCAGAGGAAGCGAACGAACTTATGGCTACACCTTC. It is translated as CATSRGSERTYGYTF.

The rearrangement uses TRBV6-1 and TRBJ2-7; D may match TRBD1 or TRBD2 (5 bases each). Trimming shortened V by 8 bases and J by 2 bases, and 22 bases separated the two germline ends. Germline V gene data show CDR1 as MNHNS and CDR2 as SASEGT. The CDR3 covers 16 residues. The chain's CDR3 is CASSTRAGTDTYEQYF. CDR3 coding DNA: TGTGCCAGCTCTACCAGAGCCGGGACCGACACCTACGAGCAGTACTTC.

This clonotype was found once. As DNA, the CDR3 is TGTGCCAGCAGTCCCCCAGGGGGACCCTACGAGCAGTACTTC. As protein: CASSPPGGPYEQYF. The chain employs TRBV6-1 and TRBJ2-7; 7 bases match TRBD1. The germline CDR1 and CDR2 sequences are MNHNS and SASEGT. Germline trimming cut 5 bases from V and 2 bases from J; bases unmatched to any gene: 6. The CDR3 totals 14 residues.

The gene calls are TRBV10-3 and TRBJ1-1; 7 bases match TRBD1. The CDR3 runs to 14 residues. V lost 6 bases, J lost 0 bases, and 4 bases stayed unmatched. Germline V lookup: CDR1 ENHRY, CDR2 SYGVKD. The CDR3 coding sequence is TGTGCCATCAGGCCGACAGGGATGAACACTGAAGCTTTCTTT. It codes for CAIRPTGMNTEAFF.